This T cell receptor beta chain was captured by sequencing in a study of cytomegalovirus exposure and HLA in healthy donors. Study-level results: Within an earlier analysis, most TCR beta V segments proved productive either about 87% or about 30% of the time. It was about 180 TCR beta chains that were listed as cytomegalovirus-associated.

Both 60 Vbeta primers and 13 Jbeta primers went into the PCR. Only in-frame clones appear in the TCRdb table, and some are missing; sequencing was by immunoSEQ multiplex PCR. The table lists about 110,000 clones, about 64% of them singletons. Germline V lookup: CDR1 LNHDA, CDR2 SQIVND (reference sequence). Trimming cost V 10 bases and J 5 bases, with 26 bases left between them. CDR3 length equals 17 residues. In regard to this clone: Its matching antigen is unknown.

V gene TRBV19 combines with J gene TRBJ2-2, with D perhaps TRBD1 (6 bases). Sequenced: PBMCs. The sequence came from a female donor in good health and CMV-seronegative. Here the CDR3 reads CATNPSHRAGDTGELFF. The DNA for the CDR3 is TGTGCCACCAACCCCTCCCATAGGGCAGGGGATACCGGGGAGCTGTTTTTT.